This entry lists 22 T cell receptor beta chains sequenced from one sample in a study of blood T cell repertoires in COVID-19. Sequenced by immunoSEQ multiplex PCR; TCRdb stores in-frame clones only, minus some. The table has under 300,000 clones, roughly 89% seen once. The specimen sequenced was peripheral blood. The receptors were gathered from a woman aged 35 to 49 who had recovered from COVID-19.

As for this clone: Because the CDR3's place on the DNA is in doubt, the DNA is left out and the CDR3 is given as listed by TCRdb. The chain joins TRBV6-5 to TRBJ2-1; TRBD2 is the table's D call and was not checked against the DNA. CDR1 and CDR2 from the germline V gene are MNHEY and SVGAGI. From its first to its last residue, the CDR3 has 15 amino acids. The CDR3 here is CASSSSLSSYNEQFF.

The sample holds one count of this clone. This rearrangement joins TRBV19 to TRBJ2-3, with unresolved D. V was clipped by 7 bases and J by 2 bases, with 10 bases between them. CDR1 and CDR2 (germline): LNHDA, SQIVND (reference sequence). The CDR3 consists of 13 residues. DNA of the CDR3: TGTGCCAGTACCGGCGGTTCCACAGATACGCAGTATTTT. It yields the protein CASTGGSTDTQYF. The full variable domain, completed using reference TRBV19 and TRBJ2-3, is DGGITQSPKYLFRKEGQNVTLSCEQNLNHDAMYWYRQDPGQGLRLIYYSQIVNDFQKGDIAEGYSVSREKKESFPLTVTSAQKNPTAFYLCASTGGSTDTQYFGPGTRLTVL.

This clone was seen many times. The chain uses TRBV5-1 and TRBJ2-1; the D is unclear. CDR1 is SGHRS, CDR2 YFSETQ, per germline. The CDR3 has 12 residues. With 2 bases removed from V and 7 bases from J, the gap between germline ends came to 7 bases. This CDR3 reads CASSFEWNEQFF. CDR3 nucleotide sequence: TGCGCCAGCAGCTTTGAGTGGAATGAGCAGTTCTTC.

CDR3 region: CAWSEFRRANYGYTF. DNA of the CDR3: TGTGCCTGGAGTGAATTTCGCAGGGCGAACTATGGCTACACCTTC. The chain carries TRBV30 and TRBJ1-2; maybe TRBD1 (5 bases). The CDR3 is 15 residues long. V was trimmed by 1 base and J by 2 bases, leaving 14 bases between them. Germline V gives CDR1 GTSNPN, CDR2 SVGIG (reference sequence).

The rearrangement joins TRBV6-2 or TRBV6-3 to TRBJ2-7; 7 bases agree with TRBD1. The V segment lost 5 bases and the J segment 0 bases; nucleotides outside the gene matches: 7. CDR3 length: 15 amino acids. The germline gives CDR1 MNHEY, CDR2 SVGEGT. Here the CDR3 reads CASSARGIRSYEQYV. The CDR3 DNA follows: TGTGCCAGCAGTGCCAGGGGGATCCGCTCCTACGAGCAGTACGTC.

The chain links TRBV29-1 to TRBJ2-1, with TRBD1 matching over 8 bases. CDR3 size: 13 residues. Per germline, CDR1 SQVTM and CDR2 ANQGSEA. The J segment lost 9 bases and the V segment lost 7 bases, leaving 11 bases of the junction unmatched. The CDR3 here is CSAKPTGVGEQFF. The CDR3 DNA sequence: TGCAGCGCCAAACCGACAGGGGTGGGTGAGCAGTTCTTC.

V gene TRBV7-2 combines with J gene TRBJ1-1; a possible D gene is TRBD1 (5 bases). From germline, CDR1 is SGHTA and CDR2 FQGNSA. Trimming took off 3 bases at V and 10 bases at J, with 18 bases between the two ends. The CDR3 runs 14 residues. CDR3 protein: CASSFDTSTAGAFF. The DNA for the CDR3 is TGTGCCAGCAGCTTCGACACTTCGACAGCGGGAGCTTTCTTT.

The chain has TRBV7-7 and TRBJ2-5; TRBD2 might be the D (5 bases). V was pared by 5 bases and J by 5 bases, with 21 bases between. The CDR3 is made up of 16 amino acids. Germline loops: CDR1 SSHAT, CDR2 FNYEAQ (reference sequence). CDR3 sequence: CASSPLSRTGMETQYF. As DNA, the CDR3 is TGTGCCAGCAGCCCACTCTCAAGGACGGGGATGGAGACCCAGTACTTC.

The rearrangement uses TRBV18 and TRBJ2-1, with unresolved D. Germline V lookup: CDR1 KGHSH, CDR2 LQKENI. The CDR3 loop spans 13 amino acids. V was shortened by 3 bases and J by 6 bases, with 9 bases between the two germline ends. CDR3 sequence reads: CASSPSRSNEQFF. Here the CDR3 DNA reads TGTGCCAGCTCACCTTCACGTAGCAATGAGCAGTTCTTC. Full variable domain (rest looked up from reference TRBV18 and TRBJ2-1): NAGVMQNPRHLVRRRGQEARLRCSPMKGHSHVYWYRQLPEEGLKFMVYLQKENIIDESGMPKERFSAEFPKEGPSILRIQQVVRGDSAAYFCASSPSRSNEQFFGPGTRLTVL.

The chain combines TRBV19 with TRBJ1-6, with D hard to call. V was clipped by 6 bases and J by 0 bases, with 15 bases between them. CDR1 LNHDA and CDR2 SQIVND come from the germline V gene (reference sequence). This CDR3 region has 17 residues. The CDR3 DNA reads TGTGCCAGTAGGACCTCTACCAGGAACTCCTATAATTCACCCCTCCACTTT. Translation gives CASRTSTRNSYNSPLHF.

About this clone itself: Other nucleotide sequences in the sample specify the same CDR3. The J gene is TRBJ2-2, the V gene TRBV9; 9 bases agree with TRBD2. V dropped 0 bases and J dropped 7; count of bases not matched to a gene: 1. CDR1 and CDR2 (germline): SGDLS, YYNGEE. This CDR3 has 14 amino acids. CDR3 sequence (DNA): TGTGCCAGCAGCGTAGGAGCGGGGGGCGGGGAGCTGTTTTTT. Its translation: CASSVGAGGGELFF.

V gene TRBV5-1 combines with J gene TRBJ2-3; 7 positions agree with TRBD2. The CDR3 totals 17 residues. Per the germline V gene, CDR1 is SGHRS and CDR2 is YFSETQ. The ends lost 3 bases at V and 0 bases at J; junction bases unmatched: 10. This CDR3 is CASSSGSGGGSTDTQYF. In nucleotides, the CDR3 is TGCGCCAGCAGCTCCGGAAGCGGCGGGGGAAGCACAGATACGCAGTATTTT.

V gene TRBV5-6 combines with J gene TRBJ2-6; no firm D call. The V and J ends lost 2 bases and 2 bases respectively, with 8 bases between them. This CDR3 has 15 residues. Per the germline V gene, CDR1 is SGHDT and CDR2 is YYEEEE. The CDR3 DNA sequence: TGTGCCAGCAGCTTCGTCCCGGCTGGGGCCAACGTCCTGACTTTC. Translation: CASSFVPAGANVLTF.

V usage is TRBV2 and J usage is TRBJ2-3; maybe TRBD1 (5 bases). The germline gives CDR1 SNHLY, CDR2 FYNNEI. The CDR3 totals 13 residues. With 4 bases removed from V and 5 bases from J, the gap between germline ends came to 10 bases. This CDR3 is CASSVGEIDTQYF. DNA of the CDR3: TGTGCCAGCAGTGTAGGGGAAATAGATACGCAGTATTTT.

Only one count was recorded for this clone. The chain couples TRBV2 to TRBJ1-2, with TRBD1 identical over 8 bases. V lost 4 bases, J lost 3 bases, and 7 bases stayed unmatched. There are 15 residues in the CDR3. Germline CDR1 reads SNHLY; CDR2 reads FYNNEI. The CDR3 region is CASSVGQDGDYGYTF. Written as DNA, the CDR3 is TGTGCCAGCAGTGTGGGACAGGACGGGGACTATGGCTACACCTTC.

In nucleotides, the CDR3 is TGTGCCATCAGGGGAGGGGGGGAAAATGAAAAACTGTTTTTT. Translating it yields CAIRGGGENEKLFF. The chain links TRBV10-3 to TRBJ1-4, with D possibly being TRBD1 (6 bases). CDR1 and CDR2 from the germline V gene are ENHRY and SYGVKD. Between the trimmed V and J ends, which lost 6 bases and 5 bases, there was a span of 13 bases. CDR3 size: 14 residues.

This chain connects TRBV18 to TRBJ2-3; 9 nucleotides agree with TRBD1. The CDR3 length is 16 residues. V lost 7 bases and J lost 3; bases outside the gene matches: 11. Germline loops: CDR1 KGHSH, CDR2 LQKENI. CDR3 nucleotide sequence: TGTGCCAGCTGCCCCCCCGGGACAGGGCCAACAGATACGCAGTATTTT. It is translated as CASCPPGTGPTDTQYF.

The V and J genes are TRBV5-1 and TRBJ1-1; D gene unclear. With 2 bases removed from V and 1 base from J, the gap between germline ends came to 9 bases. There are 14 residues in the CDR3. Germline CDR1 reads SGHRS; CDR2 reads YFSETQ. CDR3 region: CASSLISENTEAFF. The DNA for the CDR3 is TGCGCCAGCAGCTTAATCTCAGAGAACACTGAAGCTTTCTTT.

The rearrangement uses TRBV18 and TRBJ1-6, with TRBD1 as a possible D gene (6 bases). Germline CDR1 reads KGHSH; CDR2 reads LQKENI. There are 16 residues in the CDR3. Trimming left V 1 base short and J 5 bases short, with 12 bases between. The CDR3 here is CASSPRAGVNNSPLHF. CDR3 coding DNA: TGTGCCAGCTCACCACGGGCAGGGGTTAATAATTCACCCCTCCACTTT.

This clone occurred once. J is TRBJ1-2 and V is TRBV5-4; the D gene is possibly TRBD1 (6 bases). From germline, CDR1 is SGHNT and CDR2 YYREEE (reference sequence). The CDR3 extends over 14 amino acids. The ends were cut back, 3 bases at V and 6 bases at J, with 15 bases in the middle. The DNA for the CDR3 is TGTGCCAGCAGCTCGCCCGCGGGGGCGGATGGCTACACCTTC. Translating gives CASSSPAGADGYTF.

This CDR3 reads CAISEPTGPEGYTF. The DNA of the CDR3 is TGTGCCATCAGTGAGCCGACAGGGCCGGAAGGCTACACCTTC. This sequence joins TRBV10-3 and TRBJ1-2, with TRBD1 identical over 7 bases. CDR1 is ENHRY and CDR2 is SYGVKD in the germline V gene. The V and J ends lost 2 bases and 8 bases, in that order; junction bases with no gene match: 8. The CDR3 extends over 14 amino acids.

J is TRBJ1-2 and V is TRBV7-9; D is ambiguous. Germline assignment: CDR1 SEHNR and CDR2 FQNEAQ (reference sequence). This CDR3 comprises 16 residues. Trimming pared 3 bases from V and 8 bases from J, leaving 22 bases between. CDR3 sequence reads: CASSFGEIFGSSGYTF. In DNA, the CDR3 is TGTGCCAGCAGCTTCGGGGAGATTTTCGGGAGTTCCGGCTACACCTTC.